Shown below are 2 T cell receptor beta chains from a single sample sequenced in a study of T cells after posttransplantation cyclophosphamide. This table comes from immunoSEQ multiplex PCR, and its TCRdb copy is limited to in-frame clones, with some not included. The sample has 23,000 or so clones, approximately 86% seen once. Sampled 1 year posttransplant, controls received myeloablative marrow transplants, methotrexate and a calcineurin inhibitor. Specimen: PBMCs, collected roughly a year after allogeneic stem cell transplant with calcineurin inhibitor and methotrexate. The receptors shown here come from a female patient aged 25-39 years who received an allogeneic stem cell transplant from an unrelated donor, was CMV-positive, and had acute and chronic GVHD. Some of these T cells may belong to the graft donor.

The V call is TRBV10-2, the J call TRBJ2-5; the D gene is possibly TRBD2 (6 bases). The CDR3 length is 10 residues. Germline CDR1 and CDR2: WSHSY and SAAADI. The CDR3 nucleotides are TGCGCAGCCGGGACTTTTGAGCAGTACTTC. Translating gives CAAGTFEQYF.

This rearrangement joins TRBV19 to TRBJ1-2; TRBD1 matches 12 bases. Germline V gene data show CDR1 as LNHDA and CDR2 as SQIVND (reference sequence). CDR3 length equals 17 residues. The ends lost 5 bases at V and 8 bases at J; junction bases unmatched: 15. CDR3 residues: CASSPRDRGRRSVGYTF. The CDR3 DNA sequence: TGTGCCAGTAGTCCTCGGGACAGGGGGCGTAGGAGTGTAGGCTACACCTTC.